The clone carrying this TCR beta chain was counted a single time. Clones were read by immunoSEQ multiplex PCR, and TCRdb kept only the in-frame ones, dropping some. Found here are 8,400 or so clones, around 72% of them singletons; the top ten hold less than 20%. The record originates from a study of sequential checkpoint blockade in melanoma. Regarding treatment: randomized to nivolumab then ipilimumab (arm A) or the reverse (arm B). Sorted cells were live CD3+CD8+, lacking CD19 and CD56, from PBMCs. The sample here was CD8+ T cells sorted from blood (inferred from file names), taken from a patient given nivolumab and ipilimumab in sequence. The origin of this receptor is a human donor with melanoma.

CDR3 nucleotide sequence: TGCGCCAGCAGTCAATCGACAGGGTCCCACGAGCAGTACTTC. Its protein product is CASSQSTGSHEQYF. V and J are TRBV4-3 and TRBJ2-7; 7 bases line up with TRBD1. The CDR3 sequence is 14 residues long. Germline V gene data show CDR1 as LGHNA and CDR2 as YSLEER. With V trimmed by 6 bases and J by 5 bases, 10 bases remained unmatched.